Detailed here is one T cell receptor (beta chain). This sample was taken from a study of blood T cell repertoires in COVID-19. As for the study in general: PBMCs, B-cell-depleted T cells, or T cells were the source of the cDNA or gDNA that made up the material.

Original data processing: Researchers report that nucleated cell counts were estimated from reference gene primer amplification. TCRdb's table, derived via immunoSEQ multiplex PCR, lists solely in-frame clones and lacks some. D and trimming were read from the DNA, whereas the V and J calls and clone size are those reported in that table. The table has 200,000 or so clones, around 91% seen once. With 2 bases clipped from V and 2 bases from J, the junction kept 2 bases outside the gene matches. CDR1 is SGHRS and CDR2 is YFSETQ in the germline V gene. CDR3 length equals 14 residues. This TCR was sampled from a woman between 18 and 30 years old in a cohort exposed to, infected with or recovered from COVID-19 (not recorded which). Sample: PBMCs or T cells enriched from blood (not recorded which). This rearrangement joins TRBV5-1 to TRBJ2-5, with TRBD2 matching 8 bases. Written as DNA, the CDR3 is TGCGCCAGCAGCTTACAGCGGGGGCAAGAGACCCAGTACTTC. Translation: CASSLQRGQETQYF.